This T cell receptor (beta chain) was sequenced in a study of OX40 agonist ivuxolimab in advanced cancers. The CDR3 covers 13 residues. Germline values: CDR1 LNHNV, CDR2 YYDKDF (reference sequence). V was shortened by 1 base and J by 9 bases, with 12 bases between the two germline ends. TCRdb's table, derived via immunoSEQ multiplex PCR, lists solely in-frame clones and lacks some. The sample carries about 96,000 clones, 90% recorded once. Source: CD4+ or CD8+ T cells sorted from blood, taken in a trial of the OX40 agonist ivuxolimab. The sequence was obtained from an adult with an advanced solid tumor such as melanoma, head and neck, liver or kidney cancer. The chain couples TRBV15 to TRBJ2-5, with D unresolved. CDR3 protein: CATSRANGPAQYF. The DNA for the CDR3 is TGTGCCACCAGCAGAGCAAACGGCCCGGCCCAGTACTTC.